A selection of T cell receptor beta chains follows, all from one sample in a study of blood T cells in healthy people across ages. TCRdb re-called the 5' RACE reads with MiXCR, one entry per CDR3 protein. In the table there are approximately 1,700,000 distinct CDR3 sequences, roughly two fifths of which are singletons. The sample comprised blood. All receptors come from a human donor in good health. CDR3s include the opening cysteine and the closing phenylalanine or tryptophan. D genes are given only for firm matches. Size values are once, few and many counts, or a class for expanded clones, and some rows have none.

few	TRBV7-2	NA	TRBJ2-7	CASSLVDSDEQYF	TGTGCCAGCAGCTTAGTAGATTCCGACGAGCAGTACTTC
NA	TRBV7-2	NA	TRBJ1-4	CATGGRVNEKLFF	TGTGCCACCGGAGGGCGGGTTAATGAAAAACTGTTTTTT
few	TRBV27	NA	TRBJ2-5	CASSPLSDSQETQYF	TGTGCCAGCAGTCCTCTCTCGGACAGTCAAGAGACCCAGTACTTC
NA	TRBV28	NA	TRBJ2-7	CASSYPGVRAYEQYF	TGTGCCAGCAGTTATCCAGGGGTGAGGGCCTACGAGCAGTACTTC
NA	TRBV7-3	TRBD2	TRBJ2-3	CASSFSGDDTDTQYF	TGTGCCAGCAGCTTTAGCGGGGATGACACAGATACGCAGTATTTT
many	TRBV20-1	NA	TRBJ2-3	CSARGLDTDTQYF	TGCAGTGCTAGGGGATTAGACACAGATACGCAGTATTTT
NA	TRBV7-2	NA	TRBJ1-2	CASSLGHSDGYTF	TGTGCCAGCAGCTTAGGACACTCGGATGGCTACACCTTC
few	TRBV29-1	NA	TRBJ1-1	CSVSQGLDTEAFF	TGCAGCGTTTCCCAGGGGCTCGACACTGAAGCTTTCTTT
NA	TRBV6-4	NA	TRBJ2-3	CASSEGSSTDTQYF	TGTGCCAGCAGTGAGGGCAGCAGCACAGATACGCAGTATTTT
few	TRBV6-2/TRBV6-3	TRBD1	TRBJ2-7	CASSYGQGRTYEQYF	TGTGCCAGCAGTTACGGACAGGGCAGGACCTACGAGCAGTACTTC
few	TRBV6-5	NA	TRBJ2-4	CASSYENIQYF	TGTGCCAGCAGTTACGAAAACATTCAGTACTTC
NA	TRBV5-1	NA	TRBJ1-2	CASSLESASGGYTF	TGCGCCAGCAGCTTGGAGTCGGCTTCGGGGGGCTACACCTTC
NA	TRBV5-1	NA	TRBJ2-6	CASSLAGPVSGANVLTF	TGTGCCAGCAGCTTGGCCGGACCAGTCTCTGGGGCCAACGTCCTGACTTTC